This paragraph covers one T cell receptor (beta chain) sequence. Antigen specificity is unknown. The data stem from a study of T cell responses to AZD1222 COVID-19 vaccine. Study-wide results and caveats: The sample set comprised mostly white British donors with more females, and clonal diversity was possibly underestimated. The span of vaccine-associated CD4 TCRs extended across spike, with dominance at 160-218 and 743-854.

Germline CDR1 LNHNV, CDR2 YYDKDF (reference sequence). The CDR3 has 13 amino acids. Unmatched junction bases numbered 2, after V lost 1 base and J lost 5 bases. Sequencing was performed with immunoSEQ multiplex PCR; in TCRdb, only in-frame clones are kept and a portion is missing. Of about 150,000 clones in the sample, around 92% were seen once. The sequence came from an adult who received the AZD1222 COVID-19 vaccine. The chain is built from TRBV15 and TRBJ2-7, with TRBD1 matching 7 bases. The sequences come from peripheral blood, collected 28 days after the second AZD1222 dose. The DNA for the CDR3 is TGTGCCACCAGCAGAGTCGACAGGGACGAGCAGTACTTC. This gives the protein CATSRVDRDEQYF. Full variable domain (rest looked up from reference TRBV15 and TRBJ2-7): DAMVIQNPRYQVTQFGKPVTLSCSQTLNHNVMYWYQQKSSQAPKLLFHYYDKDFNNEADTPDNFQSRRPNTSFCFLDIRSPGLGDTAMYLCATSRVDRDEQYFGPGTRLTVT.